This TCR beta chain was found in a study of T cells in Graves' hyperthyroidism and ophthalmopathy. Regions amplified from RNA transcripts were the TCR beta CDR3 regions. HTBI primers were the set used in a first-round RT-PCR of the TCR CDR3. TCRdb re-derived calls from the multiplex PCR reads in MiXCR, one entry per CDR3 protein. The sample lists 700,000 or so distinct CDR3 sequences, roughly 17% occurring once. Germline V gives CDR1 SEHNR, CDR2 FQNEAQ (reference sequence). The CDR3 totals 14 residues. V lost 6 bases, J lost 8 bases, and 9 bases stayed unmatched. Sequenced sample: blood. V gene TRBV7-9 combines with J gene TRBJ2-1, with 8 bases identical to TRBD2. This sequence originates from a young man with Graves' hyperthyroidism. The CDR3 sequence: CASRVPGLVDEQFF. The CDR3 coding sequence is TGTGCCAGCAGGGTCCCGGGACTAGTAGATGAGCAGTTCTTC.